This T cell receptor (beta chain) was profiled in a study of cytomegalovirus exposure and HLA in healthy donors. General study findings and limits: The study labeled 150 to 200 TCR beta chains cytomegalovirus-associated.

A word on this clone: Its specificity is not known.

With 1 base removed from V and 3 bases from J, the gap between germline ends came to 9 bases. Looked up from germline, CDR1 is GTSNPN and CDR2 is SVGIG (reference sequence). The CDR3 extends over 13 amino acids. Both 60 Vbeta primers and 13 Jbeta primers went into the PCR. The protocol was immunoSEQ multiplex PCR, while the TCRdb copy is restricted to in-frame clones and leaves out a portion. The data contain roughly 150,000 clones, approximately 83% of them singletons. The chain combines TRBV30 with TRBJ1-2; D gene ambiguous. Sample: PBMCs. The sequence derives from a woman younger than 30 in good health and CMV-seronegative. The CDR3 here is CAWSAGSYYGYTF. CDR3 sequence (DNA): TGTGCCTGGAGTGCGGGAAGCTACTATGGCTACACCTTC.